The 26 T cell receptor beta chains below come from one sample, sequenced in a study of Ad26.COV2.S vaccination and SARS-CoV-2 variants. The treatment: about 20 received Ad26.COV2.S at low or high dose, single or two shots; about five received placebo; per-sample allocation not given. After the first vaccine or placebo injection, samples were drawn on day 63. Sequencing used immunoSEQ multiplex PCR; TCRdb keeps in-frame clones, though not all of them. The sample records about 480,000 clones, roughly 87% being singletons. The material sequenced was peripheral blood, taken in a trial of Ad26.COV2.S vaccine versus placebo. The receptors here all came from a person between 18 and 65 years old who received the Ad26.COV2.S COVID-19 vaccine or a placebo.

The CDR3 bases are TGTGCCACCAGTGATTTAGGCTACGGTAGCACAGATACGCAGTATTTT. It translates to CATSDLGYGSTDTQYF. V usage is TRBV24-1 and J usage is TRBJ2-3; D call uncertain. V gave up 1 base and J gave up 0 bases, with 10 bases separating them. The CDR3 has 16 amino acids. Germline V gives CDR1 KGHDR, CDR2 SFDVKD.

The V gene is TRBV2, the J gene TRBJ2-1, with a tentative D call TRBD2 (6 bases). Trimming took off 4 bases at V and 2 bases at J, with 6 bases between the two ends. Germline V CDR1 and CDR2: SNHLY, FYNNEI. CDR3 size: 13 residues. This CDR3 is CASSGTTYNEQFF. The CDR3 DNA sequence: TGTGCCAGCAGTGGGACTACCTACAATGAGCAGTTCTTC. Variable domain in full (rest from reference TRBV2 and TRBJ2-1): EPEVTQTPSHQVTQMGQEVILRCVPISNHLYFYWYRQILGQKVEFLVSFYNNEISEKSEIFDDQFSVERPDGSNFTLKIRSTKLEDSAMYFCASSGTTYNEQFFGPGTRLTVL.

The rearrangement uses TRBV9 and TRBJ2-3; 7 bases agree with TRBD1. CDR3 length: 15 amino acids. The V gene's germline CDR1 is SGDLS and CDR2 YYNGEE. J was trimmed by 3 bases and V by 4 bases; bases with no gene match: 8. DNA of the CDR3: TGTGCCAGCAGCCCCCGACAGGGATGGACAGATACGCAGTATTTT. It yields the protein CASSPRQGWTDTQYF.

A few counts support this clone. The rearrangement joins TRBV19 to TRBJ2-7, with a weak D call TRBD1 (6 bases). The CDR3 contains 15 residues. CDR1 and CDR2 from the germline V gene are LNHDA and SQIVND (reference sequence). The V gene lost 3 bases and the J gene lost 2 bases, with 14 bases spanning the gap. CDR3 bases: TGTGCCAGTAGTATCCCAGGGGCCGCGACCTACGAGCAGTACTTC. Translation: CASSIPGAATYEQYF.

The chain has TRBV27 and TRBJ1-4, with D tentatively TRBD1 (6 bases). In germline, CDR1 is MNHEY, CDR2 SMNVEV (reference sequence). V was clipped by 5 bases and J by 8 bases, with 18 bases between them. The CDR3 has 15 residues. The CDR3 region has the DNA TGTGCCAGCAGTCCTTCTACAGGGTTGGGAGAAAAACTGTTTTTT. This codes for CASSPSTGLGEKLFF. The full variable domain, in which reference TRBV27 and TRBJ1-4 provide the parts outside the CDR3, is EAQVTQNPRYLITVTGKKLTVTCSQNMNHEYMSWYRQDPGLGLRQIYYSMNVEVTDKGDVPEGYKVSRKEKRNFPLILESPSPNQTSLYFCASSPSTGLGEKLFFGSGTQLSVL.

The chain recombines TRBV6-5 with TRBJ2-7; 7 bases fit TRBD2. V gave up 6 bases and J gave up 4 bases; unmatched junction bases: 6. Germline loops: CDR1 MNHEY, CDR2 SVGAGI. This CDR3 region has 13 residues. The DNA of the CDR3 is TGTGCCAGCAGCCAGCGGGGATTTTACGAGCAGTACTTC. The encoded protein is CASSQRGFYEQYF.

The chain recombines TRBV29-1 with TRBJ2-5; D not resolved. The CDR3 covers 14 residues. Germline assignment: CDR1 SQVTM and CDR2 ANQGSEA. The V gene lost 4 bases and the J gene lost 5 bases, with 17 bases spanning the gap. The chain's CDR3 is CSVGGVVTWETQYF. The DNA for the CDR3 is TGCAGCGTTGGTGGGGTAGTAACCTGGGAGACCCAGTACTTC.

The CDR3 nucleotides are TGTGCCAGTAGTATTGTGGAGACTGAAGCTTTCTTT. Translated: CASSIVETEAFF. The rearrangement joins TRBV19 to TRBJ1-1; D unresolved. The V gene lost 3 bases and the J gene lost 5 bases, with 7 bases spanning the gap. There are 12 residues in the CDR3. CDR1 LNHDA and CDR2 SQIVND come from the germline V gene (reference sequence).

This clone was picked up one time. V and J are TRBV6-2 or TRBV6-3 and TRBJ2-6, with 7 bases matching TRBD1. From germline, CDR1 is MNHEY and CDR2 SVGEGT. The CDR3 length is 15 residues. Losses at the gene ends were 6 bases for V and 1 base for J; bases not matched to a gene: 3. The CDR3 DNA sequence: TGTGCCAGCAGCGAACAGGGGTCTGGGGCCAACGTCCTGACTTTC. It codes for CASSEQGSGANVLTF.

This clone was detected only once. The rearrangement uses TRBV5-5 and TRBJ2-1; D might be TRBD1 or TRBD2, each matching 5 bases. Germline CDR1 reads SGHKS; CDR2 reads YYEKEE (reference sequence). V shed 0 bases and J shed 0 bases, with 10 bases lying between them. This CDR3 region has 16 residues. The CDR3 sequence: CASSLEAGSSYNEQFF. The CDR3 DNA sequence: TGTGCCAGCAGCTTGGAGGCAGGGAGCTCCTACAATGAGCAGTTCTTC.

The sample holds a few counts of this clone. The genes are TRBV6-5 and TRBJ2-7; 10 bases are a match to TRBD2. J was trimmed by 0 bases and V by 6 bases; bases with no gene match: 5. Germline V gene data show CDR1 as MNHEY and CDR2 as SVGAGI. This CDR3 region has 15 residues. The CDR3 DNA is TGTGCCAGCAGCGTACTAGCGGGAAGCTCCTACGAGCAGTACTTC. Its translation: CASSVLAGSSYEQYF.

This chain's CDR3 is CASSTRTAYGYTF. The DNA of the CDR3 is TGTGCCAGCAGTACCCGGACAGCCTATGGCTACACCTTC. J is TRBJ1-2 and V is TRBV6-5; D might be TRBD1 (6 bases). V lost 5 bases and J lost 4, with 11 bases in between. The CDR3 has 13 amino acids. CDR1 is MNHEY, CDR2 SVGAGI, per germline.

Comments on this clone: Other DNA variants within this sample encode the same CDR3. The chain has TRBV24-1 and TRBJ2-2; tentative D call: TRBD2 (5 bases). Trimming cost V 10 bases and J 6 bases, with 8 bases left between them. The germline CDR1 and CDR2 sequences are KGHDR and SFDVKD. The CDR3 is 11 residues long. CDR3 sequence: CATGGPGELFF. The CDR3 DNA reads as TGTGCCACTGGAGGTCCCGGGGAGCTGTTTTTT.

The genes are TRBV9 and TRBJ2-1; 8 nucleotides match TRBD1. Germline assignment: CDR1 SGDLS and CDR2 YYNGEE. The V and J ends lost 5 bases and 2 bases, in that order; junction bases with no gene match: 6. The CDR3 sequence is 15 residues long. Here the CDR3 reads CASSGQGNPYNEQFF. CDR3 DNA: TGTGCCAGCAGTGGACAGGGAAACCCCTACAATGAGCAGTTCTTC.

The chain employs TRBV28 and TRBJ2-7; D is possibly TRBD2 (5 bases). Germline assignment: CDR1 MDHEN and CDR2 SYDVKM. The V gene lost 4 bases and the J gene lost 4 bases, with 14 bases spanning the gap. The CDR3 contains 14 residues. The CDR3 loop reads CASSYTLAEYEQYF. In nucleotides, the CDR3 is TGTGCCAGCAGTTACACCCTAGCCGAGTACGAGCAGTACTTC.

This sequence joins TRBV9 and TRBJ2-1, with TRBD2 matching over 10 bases. The CDR3 has 14 residues. The germline CDR1 and CDR2 sequences are SGDLS and YYNGEE. Losses at the gene ends were 7 bases for V and 4 bases for J; bases not matched to a gene: 5. The chain's CDR3 is CASGSTSGYNEQFF. The DNA of the CDR3 is TGTGCCAGCGGATCGACTAGCGGGTACAATGAGCAGTTCTTC.

This clone was found a few times. This rearrangement joins TRBV28 to TRBJ1-2, with D perhaps TRBD1 (5 bases). V dropped 4 bases and J dropped 3 bases, with 15 bases sitting between them. CDR3 length: 15 amino acids. The germline CDR1 and CDR2 sequences are MDHEN and SYDVKM. The CDR3, as DNA: TGTGCCAGCAGTTCATCGGGGGGACGTCACTATGGCTACACCTTC. Its translation: CASSSSGGRHYGYTF.

This chain uses TRBV18 with TRBJ1-4; TRBD1 aligns across 9 bases. V shed 4 bases and J 2 bases; nucleotides not matched to a gene: 14. CDR3 length: 19 residues. From germline, CDR1 is KGHSH and CDR2 LQKENI. CDR3 in DNA: TGTGCCAGCTCACTTCGGGACAGGGTCGTAACTTGGACTAATGAAAAACTGTTTTTT. It encodes CASSLRDRVVTWTNEKLFF.

The chain couples TRBV9 to TRBJ2-5, with 9 bases aligning to TRBD1. From germline, CDR1 is SGDLS and CDR2 YYNGEE. The CDR3 is 14 residues long. Trimming at V came to 4 bases and at J to 4 bases, leaving 5 bases not matched to a gene. CDR3 sequence (DNA): TGTGCCAGCAGCTTGGGACAGGGAGTAGAGACCCAGTACTTC. The encoded protein is CASSLGQGVETQYF.

The V gene is TRBV29-1, the J gene TRBJ2-1; D not resolved. From germline, CDR1 is SQVTM and CDR2 ANQGSEA. Trimming pared 6 bases from V and 6 bases from J, leaving 15 bases between. The CDR3 runs to 13 residues. CDR3 nucleotides: TGCAGCGTGCTTAGATTCGGCAGCAATGAGCAGTTCTTC. Protein: CSVLRFGSNEQFF.

This chain links TRBV5-1 with TRBJ2-7; 7 bases align to TRBD1. The CDR3 covers 15 residues. V was clipped by 1 base and J by 3 bases; unmatched bases: 7. Germline CDR1 and CDR2: SGHRS and YFSETQ. The CDR3: CASSLRSGQIYEQYF. As DNA, the CDR3 is TGCGCCAGCAGCTTGCGCTCGGGACAGATCTACGAGCAGTACTTC.

The chain links TRBV4-2 to TRBJ1-4; possible D gene TRBD1, 5 bases. This CDR3 has 17 amino acids. Per the germline V gene, CDR1 is LGHNA and CDR2 is YNFKEQ. The V gene lost 1 base and the J gene lost 3 bases, with 15 bases spanning the gap. In nucleotides, the CDR3 is TGTGCCAGCAGCCAAGGGGCCGGAGGGGCCGCTAATGAAAAACTGTTTTTT. Residues: CASSQGAGGAANEKLFF.

The V and J genes are TRBV30 and TRBJ2-1, with 8 positions matching TRBD2. After removal of 2 bases from V and 6 bases from J, the junction contained 9 bases not matched to a gene. Looked up from germline, CDR1 is GTSNPN and CDR2 is SVGIG (reference sequence). The CDR3 length is 15 residues. The CDR3 DNA sequence: TGTGCCTGGAGTAACAGCGGGAGTTCTCGCAATGAGCAGTTCTTC. It specifies CAWSNSGSSRNEQFF.

The rearrangement links TRBV2 to TRBJ2-3; TRBD2 matches at 8 bases. CDR3 size: 13 residues. V gave up 6 bases and J gave up 4 bases; unmatched junction bases: 3. The germline gives CDR1 SNHLY, CDR2 FYNNEI. The CDR3 DNA is TGTGCCAGCAGGCGGGAGGCATCAGATACGCAGTATTTT. Its translation is CASRREASDTQYF.

The V gene is TRBV14, the J gene TRBJ1-2; D is unclear. The ends were cut back, 0 bases at V and 5 bases at J, with 7 bases in the middle. This CDR3 region has 13 residues. CDR1 and CDR2 (germline): SGHDN, FVKESK. This chain's CDR3 is CASSQDRGYGYTF. CDR3 nucleotides: TGTGCCAGCAGCCAAGATCGAGGGTATGGCTACACCTTC.

A word on this clone: This specimen includes other DNA sequences encoding the same CDR3. The chain links TRBV3-1 (or the pseudogene TRBV3-2) to TRBJ2-2, with D tentatively TRBD2 (5 bases). Germline-derived CDR1 and CDR2 are LGHDT and YNNKEL (reference sequence). Deletions cut 1 base from V and 4 bases from J, with 7 bases between. This CDR3 is built from 14 residues. CDR3 bases: TGTGCCAGCAGCCAAGTTGGAGGCACCGGGGAGCTGTTTTTT. This gives the protein CASSQVGGTGELFF.